Below, 22 T cell receptor beta chains from the same sample are listed, as sequenced in a study of T cells expressing NK-cell markers. From its re-call of the 5' RACE reads, TCRdb lists each CDR3 protein once, without DNA. This sample's table reports 550,000 to 600,000 distinct CDR3 sequences. Sample: blood T cells: a sorted CD56 or NKG2C T cell subset, CD4+ or CD8+ T cells, or bulk PBMC T cells (not recorded which). Receptors were obtained from a young man in good health.

The CDR3 is CASSPKTSGIFNEQFF. The chain links TRBV12-3 or TRBV12-4 to TRBJ2-1; lacking DNA, the TRBD2 call made by TCRdb goes unchecked. The CDR3 loop spans 16 amino acids.

The rearrangement joins TRBV11-2 to TRBJ2-1. CDR3 length equals 15 residues. Germline CDR1 reads SGHAT; CDR2 reads FQNNGV. CDR3: CASSSDHRPDNEQFF.

V gene TRBV20-1 combines with J gene TRBJ2-1; TCRdb outputs TRBD2, but without DNA this stays unchecked. Per the germline V gene, CDR1 is DFQATT and CDR2 is SNEGSKA (reference sequence). CDR3 length: 14 amino acids. CDR3 loop: CSARGHYWELPQFF.

The CDR3: CSARTSGGELFF. V is TRBV29-1 and J is TRBJ2-2; TCRdb selects TRBD2, and the lack of DNA leaves this call unchecked. The CDR3 covers 12 residues. Germline V lookup: CDR1 SQVTM, CDR2 ANQGSEA.

This chain joins TRBV7-9 and TRBJ2-2; TCRdb calls TRBD2, which cannot be checked without DNA. There are 17 residues in the CDR3. Germline assignment: CDR1 SEHNR and CDR2 FQNEAQ (reference sequence). The CDR3 loop is CASSPPVFGLRAGELFF.

The chain combines TRBV5-6 with TRBJ1-5; the TCRdb call, TRBD1, lacks DNA for checking. The CDR3 totals 18 residues. CDR1 is SGHDT and CDR2 is YYEEEE in the germline V gene. CDR3 residues: CASSLRRGSFYSNQPQHF.

The genes are TRBV12-3 or TRBV12-4 and TRBJ2-7; TCRdb's D gene call, TRBD2, goes unchecked for lack of DNA. The CDR3 length is 14 residues. The CDR3 protein is CASSLKKREREQYF.

The chain links TRBV12-3 or TRBV12-4 to TRBJ2-5; TCRdb selects TRBD2, and the lack of DNA leaves this call unchecked. CDR3 length: 18 amino acids. CDR3 amino acids: CASSLGGLAGGGSETQYF.

J is TRBJ2-5 and V is TRBV27; the D call from TCRdb, TRBD1, cannot be confirmed without DNA. The germline gives CDR1 MNHEY, CDR2 SMNVEV (reference sequence). The CDR3 sequence is 12 residues long. CDR3 in amino acids: CASGRGVETQYF.

This sequence joins TRBV7-9 and TRBJ1-3. There are 16 residues in the CDR3. Germline assignment: CDR1 SEHNR and CDR2 FQNEAQ (reference sequence). CDR3: CASSQTSAAGSISIYF.

The rearrangement uses TRBV19 and TRBJ1-1; checking the TCRdb D call of TRBD1 is not possible without DNA. Germline values: CDR1 LNHDA, CDR2 SQIVND (reference sequence). The CDR3 sequence is 12 residues long. Here the CDR3 reads CASSAPGTKAFF. The variable domain in full, with the rest retrieved from reference TRBV19 and TRBJ1-1, is DGGITQSPKYLFRKEGQNVTLSCEQNLNHDAMYWYRQDPGQGLRLIYYSQIVNDFQKGDIAEGYSVSREKKESFPLTVTSAQKNPTAFYLCASSAPGTKAFFGQGTRLTVV.

V and J are TRBV6-5 and TRBJ2-7; TCRdb calls TRBD2, which cannot be checked without DNA. Germline CDR1 MNHEY, CDR2 SVGAGI. The CDR3 consists of 16 residues. CDR3 protein: CASSYSGTIRGGRQYF.

CDR3 sequence reads: CASSFGLSYEQYF. This chain links TRBV12-3 or TRBV12-4 with TRBJ2-7. The CDR3 contains 13 residues.

The chain has TRBV12-3 or TRBV12-4 and TRBJ2-1. The CDR3 has 13 amino acids. The CDR3 loop reads CASIDLGMNEQFF.

This rearrangement joins TRBV5-1 to TRBJ2-1; the D call of TRBD1 rests on TCRdb alone, since no DNA is present to check it. Germline CDR1 is SGHRS and CDR2 is YFSETQ. The CDR3 sequence is 13 residues long. This CDR3 is CASSRDRVNEQFF.

The chain joins TRBV12-3 or TRBV12-4 to TRBJ1-1; TCRdb's D call of TRBD1 is untestable without DNA. The CDR3 loop spans 15 amino acids. CDR3 region: CASSPTGLKNAEAFF.

The chain employs TRBV10-2 and TRBJ1-5; TCRdb indicates TRBD1, and absent DNA this call remains unverified. This CDR3 is 16 amino acids long. The germline CDR1 and CDR2 sequences are WSHSY and SAAADI. The CDR3 loop is CASSESGGAGNQPQHF.

This chain links TRBV7-9 with TRBJ2-1; the TCRdb call, TRBD2, lacks DNA for checking. The germline CDR1 and CDR2 sequences are SEHNR and FQNEAQ (reference sequence). The CDR3 extends over 17 amino acids. CDR3 region: CASSRNRASGMWDEQFF.

The CDR3 loop is CATSRGDRVGTGELFF. V usage is TRBV15 and J usage is TRBJ2-2; TCRdb's D call of TRBD1 is untestable without DNA. This CDR3 has 16 amino acids. Looked up from germline, CDR1 is LNHNV and CDR2 is YYDKDF (reference sequence).

This chain joins TRBV5-5 and TRBJ1-5. This CDR3 spans 17 amino acids. CDR1 is SGHKS and CDR2 is YYEKEE in the germline V gene (reference sequence). CDR3 in amino acids: CASSLAQGSGANQPQHF.

V usage is TRBV7-9 and J usage is TRBJ2-3; TCRdb's assignment of TRBD1 cannot be checked, as there is no DNA. CDR3 length: 16 amino acids. The V gene's germline CDR1 is SEHNR and CDR2 FQNEAQ (reference sequence). This CDR3 reads CASSSFGGFGTDTQYF.

The V call is TRBV6-5, the J call TRBJ2-2; TCRdb reports TRBD2, a call that lacks DNA to check it against. This CDR3 has 17 residues. The germline gives CDR1 MNHEY, CDR2 SVGAGI. CDR3 residues: CASSYAGLAGRTGELFF.